These 25 T cell receptor beta chains share one sample of origin, sequenced in a study of shared clonotypes between healthy human individuals. TCRdb keeps only in-frame clones here, not all; method: immunoSEQ multiplex PCR. The data contain 850,000 to 1,200,000 clones, 75% of them singletons. Sequenced sample: memory CD4+ T cells sorted from blood. Subset: CD45RA-negative fraction. The origin of the receptors is a man between 18 and 35 years old in good health.

V is TRBV9 and J is TRBJ2-1; a possible D gene is TRBD1 (5 bases). Trimming took 0 bases from V and 9 from J, leaving 10 bases between them. Germline CDR1 and CDR2: SGDLS and YYNGEE. The CDR3 runs 13 residues. The CDR3 here is CASSVAQGGEQFF. The CDR3 DNA reads TGTGCCAGCAGCGTAGCTCAGGGCGGTGAGCAGTTCTTC.

DNA for the CDR3: TGTGCCAGCACCTTCCGGGGGGAGACGAACACTGAAGCTTTCTTT. As protein: CASTFRGETNTEAFF. The V call is TRBV6-1, the J call TRBJ1-1; D is perhaps TRBD1 (5 bases). The CDR3 is made up of 15 amino acids. The germline CDR1 and CDR2 sequences are MNHNS and SASEGT. The V end was cut by 7 bases, the J end by 1 base, with 16 bases between.

V and J are TRBV30 and TRBJ1-6; the D is unclear. The V gene lost 2 bases and the J gene lost 0 bases, with 5 bases spanning the gap. The germline CDR1 and CDR2 sequences are GTSNPN and SVGIG (reference sequence). The CDR3 has 14 amino acids. CDR3 in amino acids: CAWSQSSYNSPLHF. The CDR3 DNA sequence: TGTGCCTGGAGTCAGAGCTCCTATAATTCACCCCTCCACTTT.

The CDR3 loop is CASRNRVEAFF. The DNA of the CDR3 is TGTGCCAGCAGAAACAGGGTCGAAGCTTTCTTT. The rearrangement joins TRBV11-2 to TRBJ1-1; TRBD1 might be the D (6 bases). The CDR3 is made up of 11 amino acids. Germline V gene lookup returns CDR1 SGHAT and CDR2 FQNNGV. V was shortened by 6 bases and J by 8 bases, with 10 bases between the two germline ends.

The chain carries TRBV6-5 and TRBJ2-7; 8 bases match TRBD1. Per germline, CDR1 MNHEY and CDR2 SVGAGI. The ends lost 7 bases at V and 3 bases at J; junction bases unmatched: 2. The CDR3 covers 12 residues. Here the CDR3 DNA reads TGTGCCAGCAAAGGACAGGGCTACGAGCAGTACTTC. Encoded protein: CASKGQGYEQYF.

The genes are TRBV19 and TRBJ2-7; 10 bases line up with TRBD1. J lost 4 bases, V lost 3 bases, and 9 bases had no gene match. The CDR3 runs to 16 residues. Germline values: CDR1 LNHDA, CDR2 SQIVND (reference sequence). DNA of the CDR3: TGTGCCAGTAGTATGACTCGGACAGGGGGAAATTACGAGCAGTACTTC. Translation gives CASSMTRTGGNYEQYF.

The V call is TRBV7-2, the J call TRBJ2-5, with 7 bases lining up with TRBD1. The germline gives CDR1 SGHTA, CDR2 FQGNSA. The trim removed 5 bases at V and 3 bases at J, leaving 9 bases unmatched. The CDR3 extends over 15 amino acids. DNA for the CDR3: TGTGCCAGCAGCCTTGGGGACAGCCAAAAAGAGACCCAGTACTTC. It specifies CASSLGDSQKETQYF.

This clone has just a few counts. This sequence joins TRBV2 and TRBJ1-5, with D tentatively TRBD1 (6 bases). Germline-derived CDR1 and CDR2 are SNHLY and FYNNEI. CDR3 length equals 13 residues. V dropped 4 bases and J dropped 4 bases, with 8 bases sitting between them. This chain's CDR3 is CASSGQGNQPQHF. As DNA, the CDR3 is TGTGCCAGCAGTGGCCAGGGGAATCAGCCCCAGCATTTT.

This clone was counted a single time. The V and J genes are TRBV10-1 and TRBJ2-3; the match to TRBD2 covers 10 bases. V dropped 3 bases and J dropped 1; count of bases not matched to a gene: 4. The CDR3 spans 16 residues. CDR1 and CDR2 from the germline V gene are WNHNN and SYGVQD (reference sequence). The CDR3 protein is CASSDLAGGRTDTQYF. DNA for the CDR3: TGCGCCAGCAGTGATTTAGCGGGGGGCCGCACAGATACGCAGTATTTT.

CDR3 sequence reads: CAISGTGGGNIQYF. The CDR3, as DNA: TGTGCCATCAGTGGTACAGGGGGCGGGAACATTCAGTACTTC. The rearrangement uses TRBV10-3 and TRBJ2-4; 9 bases are shared with TRBD1. Germline CDR1 is ENHRY and CDR2 is SYGVKD. Germline trimming cut 4 bases from V and 7 bases from J; bases unmatched to any gene: 5. The CDR3 has 14 amino acids.

The V gene is TRBV5-4, the J gene TRBJ2-7; D unresolved. CDR1 and CDR2 (germline): SGHNT, YYREEE (reference sequence). This CDR3 has 14 residues. V was cut by 4 bases and J by 1 base, with 12 bases left in between. The CDR3 protein is CASSPDKISYEQYF. CDR3 nucleotide sequence: TGTGCCAGCAGCCCTGACAAGATTTCCTACGAGCAGTACTTC.

The chain carries TRBV7-3 and TRBJ1-2, with TRBD1 matching over 8 bases. This CDR3 region has 15 residues. From germline, CDR1 is SGHTA and CDR2 FQGTGA. After removal of 5 bases from V and 2 bases from J, the junction contained 7 bases not matched to a gene. The CDR3, as DNA: TGTGCCAGCAGCCCACGACAGGGGTTAAACTATGGCTACACCTTC. The encoded protein is CASSPRQGLNYGYTF.

V gene TRBV28 combines with J gene TRBJ1-6, with D uncertain. The CDR3 is 15 residues long. Deletions cut 5 bases from V and 4 bases from J, with 12 bases between. The germline gives CDR1 MDHEN, CDR2 SYDVKM. CDR3 protein: CASSRDPMYNSPLHF. CDR3 nucleotide sequence: TGTGCCAGCAGTCGAGACCCGATGTATAATTCACCCCTCCACTTT.

The chain carries TRBV10-3 and TRBJ2-3; D gene uncertain. Germline V gene lookup returns CDR1 ENHRY and CDR2 SYGVKD. Trimming took 5 bases from V and 5 from J, leaving 11 bases between them. This CDR3 is 13 amino acids long. The chain's CDR3 is CAISSRGRDTQYF. The CDR3 DNA reads TGTGCCATCAGTTCCCGAGGTCGAGATACGCAGTATTTT.

This rearrangement joins TRBV6-5 to TRBJ1-2, with D maybe TRBD1 (6 bases). Germline V lookup: CDR1 MNHEY, CDR2 SVGAGI. The CDR3 has 11 amino acids. The V gene lost 8 bases and the J gene lost 6 bases, with 10 bases spanning the gap. The DNA of the CDR3 is TGTGCCAGCTCCCAGGGGAATGGCTACACCTTC. Amino acid sequence: CASSQGNGYTF.

The V and J genes are TRBV5-1 and TRBJ2-1; 12 positions match TRBD2. Germline V gene sequence: CDR1 SGHRS, CDR2 YFSETQ. Trimming cost V 4 bases and J 6 bases; bases outside gene matches: 11. The CDR3 runs to 17 residues. The CDR3 loop is CASSMKITSGGTNEQFF. CDR3 DNA: TGCGCCAGCAGCATGAAAATTACTAGCGGGGGGACCAATGAGCAGTTCTTC.

The V and J genes are TRBV19 and TRBJ2-2; 10 positions agree with TRBD1. The V gene's germline CDR1 is LNHDA and CDR2 SQIVND (reference sequence). J gave up 13 bases and V 3 bases, and 2 bases lay outside the gene matches. The CDR3 covers 12 residues. CDR3 residues: CASSIDRGRLFF. The CDR3 DNA reads TGTGCCAGTAGTATCGACAGGGGGCGGCTGTTTTTT.

The CDR3 is CASSFRTRSYNEQFF. In DNA form, the CDR3 reads TGTGCCAGCAGTTTCAGGACCCGCTCCTACAATGAGCAGTTCTTC. The chain links TRBV28 to TRBJ2-1; no definite D call. The CDR3 extends over 15 amino acids. Germline-derived CDR1 and CDR2 are MDHEN and SYDVKM. The V and J ends lost 3 bases and 0 bases respectively, with 9 bases between them.

For this clone: At one end, the junction sequence differs from germline, possibly due to a read error. The chain employs TRBV10-3 and TRBJ2-7; D ambiguous. The germline V gene has CDR1 ENHRY and CDR2 SYGVKD. CDR3 length equals 12 residues. CDR3 sequence reads: CAISQSGYEQYF. CDR3 sequence (DNA): TGTGCCATCAGTCAGTCGGGCTACGAGCAGTACTTC.

The table lists this clone with many counts. The chain combines TRBV28 with TRBJ2-7; 13 bases match TRBD2. V lost 6 bases and J lost 7; bases outside the gene matches: 6. Germline V gives CDR1 MDHEN, CDR2 SYDVKM. The CDR3 extends over 14 amino acids. CDR3 in DNA: TGTGCCAGCAGACTAGCGGGAGGGCCGCGGGAGCAGTACTTC. Translation gives CASRLAGGPREQYF.

The gene calls are TRBV7-8 and TRBJ2-3; TRBD1 matches at 8 bases. The CDR3 spans 16 residues. With 5 bases clipped from V and 0 bases from J, the junction kept 7 bases outside the gene matches. Per germline, CDR1 SGHVS and CDR2 FQNEAQ. The CDR3 DNA reads TGTGCCAGCAGCCCCGGGACAGGCGCCAGCACAGATACGCAGTATTTT. It specifies CASSPGTGASTDTQYF.

This chain links TRBV14 with TRBJ1-1, with D tentatively TRBD1 (5 bases). This CDR3 has 13 amino acids. CDR1 and CDR2 from the germline V gene are SGHDN and FVKESK. V was clipped by 2 bases and J by 5 bases, with 9 bases between them. CDR3 nucleotides: TGTGCCAGCAGCCAATCGGGGGGGACTGAAGCTTTCTTT. Translated, it gives CASSQSGGTEAFF.

V usage is TRBV7-2 and J usage is TRBJ2-5; 8 bases are a match to TRBD1. V was pared by 2 bases and J by 3 bases, with 5 bases of the junction left unmatched. CDR3 length: 15 amino acids. The germline CDR1 and CDR2 sequences are SGHTA and FQGNSA. In DNA form, the CDR3 reads TGTGCCAGCAGCTTAAGGACAGGGCTGGAAGAGACCCAGTACTTC. Residues: CASSLRTGLEETQYF.

The chain links TRBV7-6 to TRBJ2-5, with unresolved D. Looked up from germline, CDR1 is SGHVS and CDR2 is FNYEAQ. The CDR3 has 14 amino acids. V lost 5 bases to trimming and J lost 5 bases, with 15 bases between them. The CDR3 region is CASSATRVFETQYF. As DNA, the CDR3 is TGTGCCAGCAGCGCTACCCGGGTTTTCGAGACCCAGTACTTC.

The CDR3 DNA reads as TGTGCCAGCAGCCGGGACGGCGTAGCCAAAAACATTCAGTACTTC. Encoded protein: CASSRDGVAKNIQYF. The chain is built from TRBV5-6 and TRBJ2-4, with D perhaps assigned TRBD1 or TRBD2 (5 bases each). CDR1 and CDR2 from the germline V gene are SGHDT and YYEEEE. The CDR3 runs 15 residues. Trimming took off 4 bases at V and 0 bases at J, with 11 bases between the two ends.